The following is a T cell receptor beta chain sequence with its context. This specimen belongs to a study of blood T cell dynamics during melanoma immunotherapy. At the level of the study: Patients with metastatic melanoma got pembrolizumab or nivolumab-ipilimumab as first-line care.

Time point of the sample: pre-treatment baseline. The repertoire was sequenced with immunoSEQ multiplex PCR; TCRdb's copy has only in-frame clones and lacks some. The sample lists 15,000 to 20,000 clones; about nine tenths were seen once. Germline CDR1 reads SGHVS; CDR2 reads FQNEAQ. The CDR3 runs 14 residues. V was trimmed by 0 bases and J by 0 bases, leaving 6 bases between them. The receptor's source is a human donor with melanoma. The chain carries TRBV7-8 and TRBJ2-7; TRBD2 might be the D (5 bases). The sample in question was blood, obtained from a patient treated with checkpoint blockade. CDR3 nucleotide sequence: TGTGCCAGCAGCTTAGCCGCGGGCTCCTACGAGCAGTACTTC. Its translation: CASSLAAGSYEQYF.